This is a list of T cell receptor beta chains from one sample in a study of cytomegalovirus exposure and HLA in healthy donors. Method: immunoSEQ multiplex PCR; TCRdb's copy keeps in-frame clones and lacks some. Of more than 85,000 clones in the sample, roughly 10% were seen once. The sequenced sample consisted of PBMCs. The receptors originated from a man aged 45-60 years in good health and CMV-seropositive. Each CDR3 is given with its conserved first and last residue. The D gene is left open where the match is weak. The size of a clone is reported for some rows only, either as once, few or many, or as a class for expanded clones.

V gene,D gene,CDR3 length,J gene,clone size,CDR3 DNA,CDR3 protein
TRBV5-1,NA,13,TRBJ2-4,NA,TGCGCCAGCAGCTACCAGGCAGGGGACATTCAGTACTTC,CASSYQAGDIQYF
TRBV27,NA,16,TRBJ1-5,NA,TGTGCCAGCAGTTCCCGGGACGCACCGGGGGGTCAGCCCCGGCATTTT,CASSSRDAPGGQPRHF
TRBV10-2,NA,13,TRBJ2-7,NA,TGCGCCAGCAGTGAGGCTGGGGCTCTCGAGCAGTACTTC,CASSEAGALEQYF
TRBV11-3,NA,16,TRBJ2-3,NA,TGTGCCAGCAGCTTAGGGGGCAGGGGAAGCACAGATACGCAGTATTTT,CASSLGGRGSTDTQYF
TRBV7-9,TRBD1,13,TRBJ1-2,NA,TGTGCCAGCAGCGCCGGGACAGGGCATGGCTACACCTTC,CASSAGTGHGYTF
TRBV11-2,TRBD2,14,TRBJ2-5,NA,TGTGCCAGCAGTCCTGGGACTAAAGCAGAGACCCAGTACTTC,CASSPGTKAETQYF
TRBV7-9,TRBD2,18,TRBJ2-2,few,TGTGCCAGCAGCTTAGGGGGAAAGCGGGGCTTGAACACCGGGGAGCTGTTTTTT,CASSLGGKRGLNTGELFF
TRBV11-2,TRBD2,13,TRBJ2-1,few,TGTGCCAGCAGCTTAGGAGCGGGGGTAGAGCAGTTCTTC,CASSLGAGVEQFF
TRBV23-1,TRBD1,21,TRBJ2-7,NA,TGCGCCAGCCTCTTTGACCCCTTAAACAGGGGGCGGTGGCAGTATCACTACGAGCAGTACTTC,CASLFDPLNRGRWQYHYEQYF
TRBV2,NA,13,TRBJ2-7,NA,TGTGCCAGCAGTGCGGCGGTGTTTGCCGAGCAGTACTTC,CASSAAVFAEQYF
TRBV2,NA,12,TRBJ1-1,NA,TGTGCCACGGGAGGGTCGAACACTGAAGCTTTCTTT,CATGGSNTEAFF
TRBV4-1,NA,19,TRBJ2-6,NA,TGCGCCAGCAGCCAAGATACGGGGGGACAAGAATCTGGGGCCAACGTCCTGACTTTC,CASSQDTGGQESGANVLTF
TRBV7-8,NA,16,TRBJ2-7,NA,TGTGCCAGCAGCTTAGGACCCGGTATGCCTCAGGGGGAGCAGTACTTC,CASSLGPGMPQGEQYF
TRBV29-1,NA,15,TRBJ1-5,NA,TGCAGCTTCAGCGACGGGATCCTAGGCAATCAGCCCCAGCATTTT,CSFSDGILGNQPQHF
TRBV5-1,NA,17,TRBJ2-6,few,TGCGCCAGCAGCCCCAACCTCGCGGCCTCTGGGGCCAACGTCCTGACTTTC,CASSPNLAASGANVLTF
TRBV18,TRBD1,15,TRBJ2-7,few,TGTGCCAGCTCACCACAAGGGGGCGCCTTCTACGAGCAGTACTTC,CASSPQGGAFYEQYF
TRBV28,NA,16,TRBJ1-4,few,TGTGCCAGCAGTCCCCCCGACAGTAGGGGGTTTGCAAAACTGTTTTTT,CASSPPDSRGFAKLFF
TRBV28,TRBD2,14,TRBJ2-7,few,TGTGCCAGCAGTCCGTCCGGGGACCGCGGGGGGCAGTACTTC,CASSPSGDRGGQYF
TRBV28,NA,15,TRBJ1-5,few,TGTGCCAGCAGCCGAGAAGGAGTGGGCAATCAGCCCCAGCATTTT,CASSREGVGNQPQHF
TRBV6-5,TRBD1,14,TRBJ1-1,few,TGTGCCAGCCTCCGGACAGGGGGGAACACTGAAGCTTTCTTT,CASLRTGGNTEAFF
TRBV6-1,NA,12,TRBJ2-3,NA,TGTGCCAGCAGTGGGCCAACAGATACGCAGTATTTT,CASSGPTDTQYF
TRBV7-2,NA,14,TRBJ1-1,NA,TGTGCCAGCAGCCCAGGACAGCAAACAGCGGTAGCTTTCTTT,CASSPGQQTAVAFF
TRBV4-2,NA,16,TRBJ2-2,NA,TGTGCCAGCAGCAAAAACTCGGCGGGTAGGACCGGGGAGCTGTTTTTT,CASSKNSAGRTGELFF
TRBV7-9,TRBD2,17,TRBJ2-3,NA,TGTGCCAGCAGCTTAGGTTGGACTAGCGGGGGCACAGATACGCAGTATTTT,CASSLGWTSGGTDTQYF
TRBV7-2,TRBD2,15,TRBJ2-2,NA,TGTGCCAGCAGCTTCTTAGCGGGAGGCAACGGGGAGCTGTTTTTT,CASSFLAGGNGELFF
TRBV6-6,NA,15,TRBJ1-6,few,TGTGCCAGCAGCTCCCGACAAAGGTGGGATTCACCCCTCCACTTT,CASSSRQRWDSPLHF
TRBV10-1,NA,12,TRBJ2-1,NA,TGCGCCCCAAGGGGCTCCTACAATGAGCAGTTCTTC,CAPRGSYNEQFF
TRBV14,NA,15,TRBJ2-2,few,TGTGCCAGCAGCCAAGCCGGGAGTTACACCGGGGAGCTGTTTTTT,CASSQAGSYTGELFF
TRBV9,TRBD1,18,TRBJ1-1,NA,TGTGCCAGCAGCGTAAGTCAACAGGGGGCGAGTGGAGGCACTGAAGCTTTCTTT,CASSVSQQGASGGTEAFF
TRBV5-1,TRBD2,12,TRBJ2-1,few,TGCGCCAGCAGCTGGGAAGCGGGAGACCAGTTCTTC,CASSWEAGDQFF
TRBV7-3,TRBD1,14,TRBJ2-3,few,TGTGCCAGCAGCACCGGGACAGTCTTCGATACGCAGTATTTT,CASSTGTVFDTQYF
TRBV11-2,TRBD1,16,TRBJ2-7,few,TGTGCCAGCAGCCCGGTTCGGTACAGGGGGCAATACGAGCAGTACTTC,CASSPVRYRGQYEQYF
TRBV29-1,TRBD1,14,TRBJ2-5,few,TGCAGCGCCCTGACAGGGGCTAACCGGGAGACCCAGTACTTC,CSALTGANRETQYF
TRBV7-8,NA,13,TRBJ2-3,few,TGTGCCAGCAGCCAGCGCCCTACAGATACGCAGTATTTT,CASSQRPTDTQYF
TRBV29-1,TRBD1,13,TRBJ1-2,few,TGCAGCGTTGATGAGACAGGGGTTCTTGGCTACACCTTC,CSVDETGVLGYTF
TRBV19,TRBD1,15,TRBJ1-5,few,TGTGCCAGTAGTGCTAGGACAGGGGGGAATCAGCCCCAGCATTTT,CASSARTGGNQPQHF
TRBV7-9,TRBD2,16,TRBJ2-5,few,TGTGCCAGCACCCCTACTAGCGGTCAAAGACAAGAGACCCAGTACTTC,CASTPTSGQRQETQYF
TRBV18,TRBD1,13,TRBJ1-4,few,TGTGCCAGCTCAGACAGGGCAAATGAAAAACTGTTTTTT,CASSDRANEKLFF
TRBV30,NA,12,TRBJ1-3,NA,TGTGCCTGGAGTGCCACTGGAAACACCATATATTTT,CAWSATGNTIYF
TRBV6-1,NA,13,TRBJ1-3,NA,TGTGCCAGCGAAACAGGTTCTGGAAACACCATATATTTT,CASETGSGNTIYF
TRBV6-5,NA,15,TRBJ2-1,NA,TGTGCCAGCAGTTACTCGTCACTAGTGTTAGATGAGCAGTTCTTC,CASSYSSLVLDEQFF
TRBV6-6,NA,11,TRBJ2-1,few,TGTGCCAGCAGTCTAGGGGGTGAGCAGTTCTTC,CASSLGGEQFF
TRBV6-5,NA,16,TRBJ2-7,NA,TGTGCCAGCAGTTACTCAAAGTGGGCCCGACCCCACGAGCAGTACTTC,CASSYSKWARPHEQYF
TRBV11-2,TRBD2,16,TRBJ2-1,many,TGTGCCAGCACCTTAGGGCCTGGACTAGCGGGGTCAGGGCAGTTCTTC,CASTLGPGLAGSGQFF
TRBV28,NA,16,TRBJ1-4,NA,TGTGCCAGCAGCCTGCCCCCGAGACAGATCAATGAAAAACTGTTTTTT,CASSLPPRQINEKLFF
TRBV6-5,TRBD1,14,TRBJ2-7,few,TGTGCCAGCAGTCCCCCACAGGGGCGGAACGAGCAGTACTTC,CASSPPQGRNEQYF
TRBV7-9,NA,16,TRBJ2-1,few,TGTGCCAGCAGCTTAGTTGGCTTGGGGCCTACAAATGAGCAGTTCTTC,CASSLVGLGPTNEQFF
TRBV27,TRBD2,15,TRBJ2-5,NA,TGTGCCAGCAGTTTTCTCAGCCTCGGGAGGGAGACCCAGTACTTC,CASSFLSLGRETQYF
TRBV6-5,NA,13,TRBJ2-7,NA,TGTGCCAGCAGCCCCCAGGTCTGGGACGAGCAGTACTTC,CASSPQVWDEQYF
TRBV23-1,NA,13,TRBJ1-1,few,TGCGCCAGCAGTCAATCCAGGGTCACTGAAGCTTTCTTT,CASSQSRVTEAFF
TRBV18,TRBD1,13,TRBJ1-5,few,TGTGCCAGCTCGCCCGGGACAGGGGAGCCCCAGCATTTT,CASSPGTGEPQHF
TRBV11-3,NA,16,TRBJ2-2,NA,TGTGCCAGCAGCTTCCAGGGGTCATTGAACACCGGGGAGCTGTTTTTT,CASSFQGSLNTGELFF
TRBV28,TRBD1,13,TRBJ1-1,NA,TGTGCCAGCAGTTCTCAGGGGGCAGCTGAAGCTTTCTTT,CASSSQGAAEAFF